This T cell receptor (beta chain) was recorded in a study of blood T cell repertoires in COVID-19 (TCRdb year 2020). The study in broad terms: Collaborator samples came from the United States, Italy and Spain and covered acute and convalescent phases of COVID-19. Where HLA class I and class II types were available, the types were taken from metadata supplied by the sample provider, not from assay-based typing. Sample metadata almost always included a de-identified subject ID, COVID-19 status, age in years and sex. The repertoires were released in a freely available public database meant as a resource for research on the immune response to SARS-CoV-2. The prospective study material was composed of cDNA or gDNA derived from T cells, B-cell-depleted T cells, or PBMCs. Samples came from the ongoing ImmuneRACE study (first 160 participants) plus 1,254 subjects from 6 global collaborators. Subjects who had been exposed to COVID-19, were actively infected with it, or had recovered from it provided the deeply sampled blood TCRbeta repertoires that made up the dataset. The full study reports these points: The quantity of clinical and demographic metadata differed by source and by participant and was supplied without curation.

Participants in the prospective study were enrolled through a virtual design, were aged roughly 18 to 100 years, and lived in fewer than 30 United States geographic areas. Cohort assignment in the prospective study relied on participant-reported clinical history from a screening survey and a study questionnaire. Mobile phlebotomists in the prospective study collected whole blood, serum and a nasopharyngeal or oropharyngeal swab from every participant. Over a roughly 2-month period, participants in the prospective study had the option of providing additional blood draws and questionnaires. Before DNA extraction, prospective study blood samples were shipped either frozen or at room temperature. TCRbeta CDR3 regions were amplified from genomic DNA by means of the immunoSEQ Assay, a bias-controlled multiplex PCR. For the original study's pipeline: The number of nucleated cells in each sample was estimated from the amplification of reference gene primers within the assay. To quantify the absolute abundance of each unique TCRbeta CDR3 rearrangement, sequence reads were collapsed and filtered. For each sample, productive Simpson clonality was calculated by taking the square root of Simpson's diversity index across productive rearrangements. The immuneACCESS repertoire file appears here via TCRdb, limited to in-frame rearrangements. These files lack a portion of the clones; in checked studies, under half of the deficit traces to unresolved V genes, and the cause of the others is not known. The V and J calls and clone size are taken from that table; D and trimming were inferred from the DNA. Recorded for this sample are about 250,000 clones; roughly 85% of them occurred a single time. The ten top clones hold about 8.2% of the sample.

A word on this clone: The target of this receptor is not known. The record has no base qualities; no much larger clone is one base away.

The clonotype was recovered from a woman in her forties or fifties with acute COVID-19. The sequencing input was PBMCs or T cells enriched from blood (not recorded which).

The sequenced DNA: TGTGCCAGCAGTTTAGCTAGCGAGGGTCGGGTGAGGGATGAGCAGTTCTTC. It specifies CASSLASEGRVRDEQFF. The chain employs TRBV28 and TRBJ2-1; TRBD2 is possibly the D segment (6 matching bases). The germline V gene yields MDHEN for CDR1 and SYDVKM for CDR2. A distance of 22 bases separates the germline ends of V and J, which lose 2 bases and 8 bases respectively. From its cysteine to its phenylalanine, the CDR3 spans 17 amino acids. CDR3 DNA is the only sequence kept; it has 51 bases, read in frame from the first base.